These T cell receptor beta chains were read from a single sample in a study of molecular identifiers for immune sequencing clone quantification. From the PCR reads, TCRdb called clonotypes with MiXCR, one entry per CDR3 protein. The sample shows 400,000 to 600,000 distinct CDR3 sequences, roughly 23% of them seen only once. Sequences were obtained from naive CD8+ T cells from blood, with Jurkat cell RNA spiked in. The receptors shown here come from a human donor in good health. Some libraries in this study had Jurkat cell RNA spiked in. The CDR3 runs from the conserved cysteine through the conserved F or W. The order of the fields is D gene, J gene, V gene, CDR3 protein. The D gene is left open where the match is weak.

>NA|TRBJ1-1|TRBV9
CASSAGALTEAFF
>NA|TRBJ2-3|TRBV18
CASSSSTDMQYF
>NA|TRBJ1-6|TRBV4-1
CASSQDRSLAGANSPLHF
>NA|TRBJ2-7|TRBV29-1
CSVGGTLERYEQYF
>TRBD1|TRBJ1-1|TRBV28
CASSLGTGHMNTEAFF
>TRBD1|TRBJ1-1|TRBV5-1
CASRFAGGGDATEAFF
>NA|TRBJ2-3|TRBV9
CASSRSGGQLTDTQYF
>NA|TRBJ2-1|TRBV12-3/TRBV12-4
CASSPRVFFNEQFF
>TRBD1|TRBJ2-3|TRBV9
CASSVAGTGDTDTQYF
>NA|TRBJ1-5|TRBV28
CASSFSRGPMYSNQPQHF
>NA|TRBJ1-1|TRBV6-1
CASSEGDGNTEAFF
>TRBD1|TRBJ1-1|TRBV27
CASNLVGSGGYTEAFF
>TRBD1|TRBJ2-2|TRBV6-5
CASSQTGTANTGELFF
>NA|TRBJ2-3|TRBV12-3/TRBV12-4
CASRSDAGWGTDTQYF
>NA|TRBJ1-6|TRBV20-1
CSARDSDKYNSPLHF
>NA|TRBJ2-6|TRBV28
CASSRPLSGANVLTF
>TRBD2|TRBJ2-7|TRBV20-1
CSARDRAGGGESYEQYF
>TRBD1|TRBJ1-4|TRBV29-1
CSAHEGTGWIEKLFF
>NA|TRBJ2-1|TRBV12-3/TRBV12-4
CATAGAGNEQFF
>TRBD2|TRBJ2-3|TRBV20-1
CSARDLLTSGTDTQYF
>NA|TRBJ2-1|TRBV4-1
CASSHWESGNEQFF
>NA|TRBJ2-3|TRBV30
CAWSVSWQKHTDTQYF
>TRBD2|TRBJ2-3|TRBV30
CAWSVFALAATDTQYF
>TRBD2|TRBJ2-7|TRBV9
CASSQTSGGTRVEQYF
>TRBD1|TRBJ2-2|TRBV9
CASSVEDRANTGELFF
>TRBD1|TRBJ2-7|TRBV6-2/TRBV6-3
CASSADRGGYEQYF
>NA|TRBJ1-5|TRBV27
CASSLLTPLSNQPQHF
>NA|TRBJ2-7|TRBV7-9
CASSLRRGANYEQYF
>NA|TRBJ1-6|TRBV27
CASSLGGYSPLHF
>NA|TRBJ2-5|TRBV11-2
CASSRSNPWESQYF
>NA|TRBJ2-2|TRBV7-9
CASSPPGGTANTGELFF
>TRBD2|NA|TRBV11-2
CASSLTGVLAGVGETQYF